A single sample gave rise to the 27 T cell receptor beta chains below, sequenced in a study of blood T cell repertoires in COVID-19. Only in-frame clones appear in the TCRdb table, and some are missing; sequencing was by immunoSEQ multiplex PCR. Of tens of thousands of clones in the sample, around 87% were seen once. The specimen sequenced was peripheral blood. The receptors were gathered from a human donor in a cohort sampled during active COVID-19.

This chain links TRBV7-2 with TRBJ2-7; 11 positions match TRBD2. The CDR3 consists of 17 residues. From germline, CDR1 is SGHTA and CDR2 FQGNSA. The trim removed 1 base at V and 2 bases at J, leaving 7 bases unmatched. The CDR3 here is CASSLVGTSGLTYEQYF. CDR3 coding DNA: TGTGCCAGCAGCTTAGTCGGGACTAGCGGCCTGACCTACGAGCAGTACTTC.

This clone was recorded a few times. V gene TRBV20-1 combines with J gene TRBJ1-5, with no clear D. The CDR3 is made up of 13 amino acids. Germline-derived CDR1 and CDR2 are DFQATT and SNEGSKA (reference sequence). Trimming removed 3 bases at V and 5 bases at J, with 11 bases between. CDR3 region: CSASYIRDQPQHF. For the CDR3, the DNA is TGCAGTGCTAGTTATATACGGGATCAGCCCCAGCATTTT.

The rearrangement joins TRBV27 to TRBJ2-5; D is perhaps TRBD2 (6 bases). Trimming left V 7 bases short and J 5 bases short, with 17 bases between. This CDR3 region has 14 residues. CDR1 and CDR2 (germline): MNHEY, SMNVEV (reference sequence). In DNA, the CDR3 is TGTGCCAGCAAGGGTTTGGGACTTGGGGAGACCCAGTACTTC. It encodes CASKGLGLGETQYF.

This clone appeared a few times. CDR3 nucleotide sequence: TGTGCCTGGAGACCTATTCTAGGGGTGAACTACGAGCAGTACTTC. Its protein product is CAWRPILGVNYEQYF. The chain combines TRBV30 with TRBJ2-7; the D gene is possibly TRBD1 (5 bases). V lost 3 bases, J lost 3 bases, and 18 bases lay in between. The CDR3 is 15 amino acids. Germline lookup yields CDR1 GTSNPN and CDR2 SVGIG (reference sequence).

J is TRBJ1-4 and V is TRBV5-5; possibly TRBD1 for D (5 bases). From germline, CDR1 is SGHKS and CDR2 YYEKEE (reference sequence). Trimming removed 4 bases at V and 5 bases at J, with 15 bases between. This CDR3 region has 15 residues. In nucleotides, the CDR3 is TGTGCCAGCAGCATGCGGGACGGCCGAAATGAAAAACTGTTTTTT. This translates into CASSMRDGRNEKLFF.

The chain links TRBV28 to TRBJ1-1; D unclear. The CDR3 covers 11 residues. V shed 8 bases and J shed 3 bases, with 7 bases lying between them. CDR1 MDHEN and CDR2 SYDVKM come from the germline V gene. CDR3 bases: TGTGCCAGCCAGGTGGACACTGAAGCTTTCTTT. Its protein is CASQVDTEAFF.

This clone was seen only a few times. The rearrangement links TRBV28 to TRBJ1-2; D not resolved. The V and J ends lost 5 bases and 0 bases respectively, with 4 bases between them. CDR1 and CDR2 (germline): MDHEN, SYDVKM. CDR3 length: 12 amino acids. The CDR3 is CASSLANYGYTF. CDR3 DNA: TGTGCCAGCAGTCTAGCTAACTATGGCTACACCTTC.

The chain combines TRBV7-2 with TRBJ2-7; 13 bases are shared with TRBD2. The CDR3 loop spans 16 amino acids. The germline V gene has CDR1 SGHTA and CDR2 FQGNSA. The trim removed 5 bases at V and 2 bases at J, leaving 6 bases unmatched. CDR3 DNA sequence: TGTGCCAGCAGCAATCCGGGACTAGCGGGGACCTACGAGCAGTACTTC. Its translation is CASSNPGLAGTYEQYF.

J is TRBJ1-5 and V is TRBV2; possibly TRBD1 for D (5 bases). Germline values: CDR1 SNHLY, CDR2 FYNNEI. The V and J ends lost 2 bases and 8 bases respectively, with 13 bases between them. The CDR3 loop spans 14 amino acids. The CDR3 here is CASSEWAGLEPQHF. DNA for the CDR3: TGTGCCAGCAGTGAATGGGCAGGGCTCGAGCCCCAGCATTTT.

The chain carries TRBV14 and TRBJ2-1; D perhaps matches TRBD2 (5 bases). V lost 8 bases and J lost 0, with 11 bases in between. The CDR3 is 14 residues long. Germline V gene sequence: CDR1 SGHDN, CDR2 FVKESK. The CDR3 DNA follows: TGTGCCAGCTCCTGGACTGCCTCCTACAATGAGCAGTTCTTC. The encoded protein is CASSWTASYNEQFF. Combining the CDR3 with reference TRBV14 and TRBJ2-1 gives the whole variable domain EAGVTQFPSHSVIEKGQTVTLRCDPISGHDNLYWYRRVMGKEIKFLLHFVKESKQDESGMPNNRFLAERTGGTYSTLKVQPAELEDSGVYFCASSWTASYNEQFFGPGTRLTVL.

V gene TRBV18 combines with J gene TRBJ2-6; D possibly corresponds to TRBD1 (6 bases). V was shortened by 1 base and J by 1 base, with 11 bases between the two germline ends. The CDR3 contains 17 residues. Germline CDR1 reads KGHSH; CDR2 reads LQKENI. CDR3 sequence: CASSPLGQRSGANVLTF. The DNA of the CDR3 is TGTGCCAGCTCACCACTGGGACAACGATCTGGGGCCAACGTCCTGACTTTC.

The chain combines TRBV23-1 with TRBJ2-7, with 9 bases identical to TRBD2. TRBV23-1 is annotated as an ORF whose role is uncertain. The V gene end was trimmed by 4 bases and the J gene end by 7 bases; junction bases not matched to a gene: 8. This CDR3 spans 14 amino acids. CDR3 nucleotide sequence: TGCGCCAGCAGTCGTAGCGGGAGAACATGGGAGCAGTACTTC. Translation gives CASSRSGRTWEQYF.

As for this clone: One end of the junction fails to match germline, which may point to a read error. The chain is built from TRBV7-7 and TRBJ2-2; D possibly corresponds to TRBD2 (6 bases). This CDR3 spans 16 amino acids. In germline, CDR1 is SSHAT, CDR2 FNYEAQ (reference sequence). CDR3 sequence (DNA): TGTGCTAGCAGCCCCTCTAGCGCTGCGAACACCGGGGAGCTGTTTTTT. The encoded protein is CASSPSSAANTGELFF. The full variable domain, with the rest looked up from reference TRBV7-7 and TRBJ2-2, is GAGVSQSPRYKVTKRGQDVTLRCDPISSHATLYWYQQALGQGPEFLTYFNYEAQPDKSGLPSDRFSAERPEGSISTLTIQRTEQRDSAMYRCASSPSSAANTGELFFGEGSRLTVL.

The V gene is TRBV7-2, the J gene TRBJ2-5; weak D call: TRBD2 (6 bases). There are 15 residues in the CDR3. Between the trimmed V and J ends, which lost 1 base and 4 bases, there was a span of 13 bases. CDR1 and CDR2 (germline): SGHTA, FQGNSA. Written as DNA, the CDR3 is TGTGCCAGCAGCTTAGAAAACCTGCGGGGAGAGACCCAGTACTTC. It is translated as CASSLENLRGETQYF.

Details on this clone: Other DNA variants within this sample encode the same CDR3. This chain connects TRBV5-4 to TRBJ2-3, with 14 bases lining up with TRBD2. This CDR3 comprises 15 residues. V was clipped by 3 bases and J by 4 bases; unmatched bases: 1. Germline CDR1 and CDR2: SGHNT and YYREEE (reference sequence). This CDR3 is CASSSGLAGADTQYF. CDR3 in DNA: TGTGCCAGCAGCTCGGGACTAGCGGGAGCAGATACGCAGTATTTT.

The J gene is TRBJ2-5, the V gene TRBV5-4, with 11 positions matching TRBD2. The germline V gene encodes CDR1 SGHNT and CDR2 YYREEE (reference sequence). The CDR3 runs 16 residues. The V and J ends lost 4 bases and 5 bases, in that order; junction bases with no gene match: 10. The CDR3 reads CASSDLLAGAGETQYF. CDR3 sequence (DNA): TGTGCCAGCAGCGACCTACTAGCGGGAGCGGGGGAGACCCAGTACTTC.

This chain's CDR3 is CASSQGQGNYNEQFF. Written as DNA, the CDR3 is TGTGCCAGCAGCCAAGGGCAGGGTAATTACAATGAGCAGTTCTTC. The V and J genes are TRBV3-1 (or the pseudogene TRBV3-2) and TRBJ2-1; D might be TRBD1 (5 bases). Trimming shortened V by 1 base and J by 4 bases, and 11 bases separated the two germline ends. CDR1 and CDR2 (germline): LGHDT, YNNKEL (reference sequence). This CDR3 has 15 residues.

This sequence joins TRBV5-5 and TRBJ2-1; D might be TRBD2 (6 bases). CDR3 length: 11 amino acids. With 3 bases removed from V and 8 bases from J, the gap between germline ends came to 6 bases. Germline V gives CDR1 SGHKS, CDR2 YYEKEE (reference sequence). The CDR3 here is CASSWGDEQFF. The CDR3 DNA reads TGTGCCAGCAGCTGGGGGGATGAGCAGTTCTTC.

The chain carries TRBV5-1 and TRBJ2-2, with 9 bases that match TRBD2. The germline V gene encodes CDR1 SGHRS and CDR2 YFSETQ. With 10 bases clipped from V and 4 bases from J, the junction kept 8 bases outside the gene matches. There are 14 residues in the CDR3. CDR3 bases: TGCGCCGTCTCCGGGACTAGCCCCACCGGGGAGCTGTTTTTT. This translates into CAVSGTSPTGELFF.

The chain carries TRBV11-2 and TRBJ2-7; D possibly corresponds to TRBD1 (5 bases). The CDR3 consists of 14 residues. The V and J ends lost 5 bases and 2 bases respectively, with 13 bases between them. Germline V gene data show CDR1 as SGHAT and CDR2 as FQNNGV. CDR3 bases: TGTGCCAGCAGCCTACGACAGCCCACCTACGAGCAGTACTTC. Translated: CASSLRQPTYEQYF.

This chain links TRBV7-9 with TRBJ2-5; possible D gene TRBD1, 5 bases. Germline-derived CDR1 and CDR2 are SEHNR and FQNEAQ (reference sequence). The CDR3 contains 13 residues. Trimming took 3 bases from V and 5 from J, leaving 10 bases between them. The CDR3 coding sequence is TGTGCCAGCAGCTTTTGGGGCGCGGAGACCCAGTACTTC. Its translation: CASSFWGAETQYF.

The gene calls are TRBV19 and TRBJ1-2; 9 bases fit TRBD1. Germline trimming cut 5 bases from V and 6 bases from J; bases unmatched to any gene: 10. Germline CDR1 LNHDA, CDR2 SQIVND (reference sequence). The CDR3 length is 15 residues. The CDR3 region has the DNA TGTGCCAGTAGTCCAAGACAGGGGGGTATTCATGGCTACACCTTC. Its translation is CASSPRQGGIHGYTF. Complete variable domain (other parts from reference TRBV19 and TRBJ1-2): DGGITQSPKYLFRKEGQNVTLSCEQNLNHDAMYWYRQDPGQGLRLIYYSQIVNDFQKGDIAEGYSVSREKKESFPLTVTSAQKNPTAFYLCASSPRQGGIHGYTFGSGTRLTVV.

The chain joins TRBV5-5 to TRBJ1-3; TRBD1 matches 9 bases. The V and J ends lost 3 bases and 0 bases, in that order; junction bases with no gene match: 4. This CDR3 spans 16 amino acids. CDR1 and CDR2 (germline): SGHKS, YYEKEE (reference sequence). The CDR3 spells CASSSGTGTSGNTIYF. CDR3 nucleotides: TGTGCCAGCAGCTCCGGGACAGGGACCTCTGGAAACACCATATATTTT.

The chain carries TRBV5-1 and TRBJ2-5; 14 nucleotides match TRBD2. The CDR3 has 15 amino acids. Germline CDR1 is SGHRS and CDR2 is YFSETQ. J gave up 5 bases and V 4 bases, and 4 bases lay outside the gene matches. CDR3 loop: CASSQTSGRGETQYF. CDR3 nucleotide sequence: TGCGCCAGCAGCCAGACTAGCGGGAGGGGGGAGACCCAGTACTTC.

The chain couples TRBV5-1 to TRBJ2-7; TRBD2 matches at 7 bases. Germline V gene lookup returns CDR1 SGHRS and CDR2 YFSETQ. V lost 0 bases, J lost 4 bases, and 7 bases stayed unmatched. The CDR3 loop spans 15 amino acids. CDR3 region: CASSLEPAGIYEQYF. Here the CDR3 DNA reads TGCGCCAGCAGCTTGGAGCCAGCGGGAATATACGAGCAGTACTTC.

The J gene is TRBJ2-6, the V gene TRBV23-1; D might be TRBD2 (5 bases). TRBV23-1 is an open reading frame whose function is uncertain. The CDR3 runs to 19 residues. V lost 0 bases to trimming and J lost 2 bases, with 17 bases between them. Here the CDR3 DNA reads TGCGCCAGCAGTCAATCGGGCCATGAGGTGGGAGCTGGGGCCAACGTCCTGACTTTC. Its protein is CASSQSGHEVGAGANVLTF.

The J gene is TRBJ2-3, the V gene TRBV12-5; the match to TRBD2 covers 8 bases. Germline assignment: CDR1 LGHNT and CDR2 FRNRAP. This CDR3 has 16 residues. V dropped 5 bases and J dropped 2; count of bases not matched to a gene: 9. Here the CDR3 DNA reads TGTGCTAGTGGTCTGACCCTTAGCGGGGCCACAGATACGCAGTATTTT. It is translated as CASGLTLSGATDTQYF. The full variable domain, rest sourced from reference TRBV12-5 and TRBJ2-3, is DARVTQTPRHKVTEMGQEVTMRCQPILGHNTVFWYRQTMMQGLELLAYFRNRAPLDDSGMPKDRFSAEMPDATLATLKIQPSEPRDSAVYFCASGLTLSGATDTQYFGPGTRLTVL.